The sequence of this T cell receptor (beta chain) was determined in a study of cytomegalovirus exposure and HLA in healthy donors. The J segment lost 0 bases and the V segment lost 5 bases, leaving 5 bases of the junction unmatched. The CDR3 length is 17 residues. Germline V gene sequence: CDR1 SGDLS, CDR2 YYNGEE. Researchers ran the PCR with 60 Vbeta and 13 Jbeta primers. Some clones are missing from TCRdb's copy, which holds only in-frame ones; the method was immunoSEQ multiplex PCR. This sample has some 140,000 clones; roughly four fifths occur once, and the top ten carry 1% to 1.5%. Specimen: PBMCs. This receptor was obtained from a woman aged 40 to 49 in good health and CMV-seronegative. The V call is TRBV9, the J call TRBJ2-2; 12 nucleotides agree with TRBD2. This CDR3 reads CASSGLAGGANTGELFF. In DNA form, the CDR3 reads TGTGCCAGCAGTGGTCTAGCGGGGGGGGCGAACACCGGGGAGCTGTTTTTT.